This record concerns one T cell receptor beta chain sequence. Sequenced by immunoSEQ multiplex PCR; TCRdb stores in-frame clones only, minus some. The sample carries about 230,000 clones, approximately 80% recorded once. The sample originates from a study of blood T cell repertoires in COVID-19. Study in general: Sites in the United States, Italy and Spain provided acute and convalescent COVID-19 samples.

The V and J ends lost 2 bases and 1 base respectively, with 10 bases between them. Germline lookup yields CDR1 KGHDR and CDR2 SFDVKD. The CDR3 length is 15 residues. This TCR derives from a woman of 80 years or more with COVID-19, enrolled during active disease. The chain links TRBV24-1 to TRBJ1-1; no reliable D call. The sample consisted of peripheral blood. CDR3 loop: CATSDCEGGNTEAFF. In DNA, the CDR3 is TGTGCCACCAGTGATTGTGAGGGAGGGAACACTGAAGCTTTCTTT.